These 19 T cell receptor beta chains were all obtained from the same sample, sequenced in a study of T cells in Graves' hyperthyroidism and ophthalmopathy. Researchers amplified the TCR beta CDR3 regions from RNA transcripts. Initially, a first-round RT-PCR of the TCR CDR3 employed the HTBI primer set. TCRdb redid the calling of the multiplex PCR reads with MiXCR, one entry per CDR3 protein. The sample lists about half a million distinct CDR3 sequences, 15% to 20% occurring once. The sample comprised blood. Source of these receptors: a woman aged 25 to 39 with Graves' ophthalmopathy.

Comments on this clonotype: It may be a read error: a sequence one base away is much more abundant. The chain carries TRBV27 and TRBJ1-1; no firm D call. There are 14 residues in the CDR3. Germline-derived CDR1 and CDR2 are MNHEY and SMNVEV (reference sequence). V dropped 6 bases and J dropped 4 bases, with 15 bases sitting between them. The CDR3 DNA is TGTGCCAGCAGACAATTCCCCGGTAGCACTGAAGCTTTCTTT. Amino acid sequence: CASRQFPGSTEAFF.

V is TRBV20-1 and J is TRBJ1-2; 10 bases are a match to TRBD1. Trimming took 3 bases from V and 0 from J; bases not matched to a gene: 10. Per the germline V gene, CDR1 is DFQATT and CDR2 is SNEGSKA (reference sequence). The CDR3 is made up of 17 amino acids. The CDR3 DNA follows: TGCAGTGCTAGGGATACTGGGACAGGGGACGCTAACTATGGCTACACCTTC. Protein: CSARDTGTGDANYGYTF.

This clonotype was recorded at least ten times. V is TRBV18 and J is TRBJ2-1; TRBD2 matches at 10 bases. V shed 8 bases and J 5 bases; nucleotides not matched to a gene: 9. Per the germline V gene, CDR1 is KGHSH and CDR2 is LQKENI. The CDR3 loop spans 15 amino acids. DNA for the CDR3: TGTGCCAGCAGCCCAAGACTAGCGGGTGACAATGAGCAGTTCTTC. Protein product: CASSPRLAGDNEQFF.

There are many counts of this clonotype. The chain joins TRBV7-9 to TRBJ2-1, with TRBD2 matching over 8 bases. Germline values: CDR1 SEHNR, CDR2 FQNEAQ (reference sequence). The V segment lost 2 bases and the J segment 9 bases; nucleotides outside the gene matches: 6. This CDR3 has 14 residues. This CDR3 reads CASSLTGREGEQFF. CDR3 DNA: TGTGCCAGCAGCTTAACCGGGAGGGAGGGTGAGCAGTTCTTC. The whole variable domain, filled in from reference TRBV7-9 and TRBJ2-1, reads DTGVSQNPRHKITKRGQNVTFRCDPISEHNRLYWYRQTLGQGPEFLTYFQNEAQLEKSRLLSDRFSAERPKGSFSTLEIQRTEQGDSAMYLCASSLTGREGEQFFGPGTRLTVL.

This clonotype has at least ten counts. The chain employs TRBV7-2 and TRBJ1-5; D may be TRBD1 (6 bases). CDR1 and CDR2 from the germline V gene are SGHTA and FQGNSA. V lost 4 bases and J 4 bases, leaving 8 bases between the germline ends. The CDR3 is made up of 13 amino acids. The CDR3 spells CASSSQGNQPQHF. CDR3 nucleotides: TGTGCCAGCAGCTCACAGGGAAATCAGCCCCAGCATTTT. The full variable domain, in which reference TRBV7-2 and TRBJ1-5 provide the parts outside the CDR3, is GAGVSQSPSNKVTEKGKDVELRCDPISGHTALYWYRQSLGQGLEFLIYFQGNSAPDKSGLPSDRFSAERTGGSVSTLTIQRTQQEDSAVYLCASSSQGNQPQHFGDGTRLSIL.

J is TRBJ2-4 and V is TRBV19, with 7 bases lining up with TRBD1. Losses at the gene ends were 5 bases for V and 1 base for J; bases not matched to a gene: 8. The CDR3 spans 16 residues. Germline loops: CDR1 LNHDA, CDR2 SQIVND (reference sequence). Written as DNA, the CDR3 is TGTGCCAGTAGTCTTTCGGACAGGTTTGCCAAAAACATTCAGTACTTC. It specifies CASSLSDRFAKNIQYF.

This clonotype has a handful of counts. The rearrangement links TRBV6-6 to TRBJ2-4, with no clear D. The V end was cut by 2 bases, the J end by 7 bases, with 3 bases between. Germline CDR1 and CDR2: MNHNY and SVGAGI (reference sequence). There are 11 residues in the CDR3. CDR3 bases: TGTGCCAGCAGTTACCTCAACATTCAGTACTTC. Encoded protein: CASSYLNIQYF.

In its sample, this clonotype was seen once. The chain recombines TRBV6-2 or TRBV6-3 with TRBJ2-1, with D unresolved. The CDR3 totals 16 residues. The V end was cut by 0 bases, the J end by 4 bases, with 13 bases between. Germline assignment: CDR1 MNHEY and CDR2 SVGEGT. The CDR3 sequence: CASSYSSEGPYNEQFF. In DNA form, the CDR3 reads TGTGCCAGCAGTTACTCCTCCGAAGGCCCATACAATGAGCAGTTCTTC.

The V and J genes are TRBV5-6 and TRBJ2-4; no clear D. Germline V gives CDR1 SGHDT, CDR2 YYEEEE. There are 14 residues in the CDR3. The V and J ends lost 3 bases and 8 bases respectively, with 15 bases between them. DNA for the CDR3: TGTGCCAGCAGCTCGCCTACGGGTATCGACATTCAGTACTTC. It is translated as CASSSPTGIDIQYF.

This clonotype was seen only a few times. The gene calls are TRBV12-3 or TRBV12-4 and TRBJ1-2; D is unresolved. Trimming shortened V by 7 bases and J by 6 bases, and 12 bases separated the two germline ends. The CDR3 is 12 amino acids. CDR3 coding DNA: TGTGCCAGCACTCACCAGAGGGATGGCTACACCTTC. Protein product: CASTHQRDGYTF.

In its sample, this clonotype was seen many times. V and J are TRBV28 and TRBJ2-7, with 10 bases identical to TRBD2. Germline CDR1 and CDR2: MDHEN and SYDVKM. The CDR3 totals 16 residues. Germline trimming cut 4 bases from V and 5 bases from J; bases unmatched to any gene: 11. The CDR3 region has the DNA TGTGCCAGCAGTTCCCACCTTAGCGGGAGGTTCGACGAGCAGTACTTC. Translated: CASSSHLSGRFDEQYF.

This clonotype turned up a few times. V gene TRBV20-1 combines with J gene TRBJ2-5, with no clear D. Germline V CDR1 and CDR2: DFQATT, SNEGSKA (reference sequence). CDR3 length: 11 residues. The V end lost 4 bases, the J end lost 4 bases, and 7 bases lay between the germline ends. The CDR3 loop is CSATITETQYF. The CDR3 DNA sequence: TGCAGTGCTACCATTACAGAGACCCAGTACTTC.

This clonotype was detected ten times or more. The V and J genes are TRBV30 and TRBJ1-2, with a weak D call TRBD1 (6 bases). The CDR3 runs to 18 residues. Deletions cut 0 bases from V and 2 bases from J, with 22 bases between. CDR1 is GTSNPN and CDR2 is SVGIG in the germline V gene (reference sequence). This CDR3 reads CAWSVYGPHRELNYGYTF. The CDR3 DNA reads TGTGCCTGGAGTGTATATGGCCCACACAGGGAGTTAAACTATGGCTACACCTTC.

This clonotype has just a few counts. This chain connects TRBV12-3 or TRBV12-4 to TRBJ1-1, with D hard to call. CDR3 length: 15 residues. V dropped 3 bases and J dropped 5 bases, with 16 bases sitting between them. The CDR3 loop is CASSLVRISRTEAFF. As DNA, the CDR3 is TGTGCCAGCAGTTTGGTTAGGATTAGCAGGACTGAAGCTTTCTTT.

This clonotype was seen repeatedly, ten times or more. This sequence joins TRBV7-9 and TRBJ2-7, with 8 bases lining up with TRBD1. J gave up 2 bases and V 3 bases, and 9 bases lay outside the gene matches. The CDR3 is made up of 16 amino acids. CDR1 is SEHNR and CDR2 is FQNEAQ in the germline V gene (reference sequence). The CDR3 region is CASSFNQGAITYEQYF. Here the CDR3 DNA reads TGTGCCAGCAGCTTTAATCAGGGGGCGATTACCTACGAGCAGTACTTC.

Many counts were recorded for this clonotype. The chain links TRBV2 to TRBJ2-2, with D perhaps TRBD2 (5 bases). V was pared by 7 bases and J by 0 bases, with 12 bases between. Germline CDR1 is SNHLY and CDR2 is FYNNEI. The CDR3 contains 15 residues. The DNA for the CDR3 is TGTGCCAGCATCGCGGGTAACACGAACACCGGGGAGCTGTTTTTT. As protein: CASIAGNTNTGELFF.

This clonotype was seen many times. This sequence joins TRBV4-1 and TRBJ2-7; TRBD1 matches 7 bases. CDR1 and CDR2 (germline): MGHRA, YSYEKL. This CDR3 region has 15 residues. Trimming cost V 0 bases and J 3 bases; bases outside gene matches: 5. Here the CDR3 DNA reads TGCGCCAGCAGCCAAGACCCAACAGGGGACTACGAGCAGTACTTC. Amino acids: CASSQDPTGDYEQYF.

This clonotype was observed a handful of times. The CDR3 DNA is TGTGCCAGCAGCGTAGATTTGGGCAACACTGAAGCTTTCTTT. Translated, it gives CASSVDLGNTEAFF. The chain joins TRBV9 to TRBJ1-1; D ambiguous. The germline CDR1 and CDR2 sequences are SGDLS and YYNGEE. CDR3 length: 14 residues. Trimming cost V 0 bases and J 2 bases, with 8 bases left between them.

The chain recombines TRBV28 with TRBJ1-6; possible D gene TRBD1, 5 bases. Germline values: CDR1 MDHEN, CDR2 SYDVKM. This CDR3 has 14 amino acids. The ends were cut back, 4 bases at V and 7 bases at J, with 11 bases in the middle. The CDR3, as DNA: TGTGCCAGCAGTTCTCTACCAGGGAATTCACCCCTCCACTTT. As protein: CASSSLPGNSPLHF.